Listed here are 2 T cell receptor beta chains from one sample, sequenced in a study of T cells in Graves' hyperthyroidism and ophthalmopathy. Researchers amplified the TCR beta CDR3 regions from RNA transcripts. The primer set for the first-round RT-PCR of the TCR CDR3 was HTBI. TCRdb re-derived calls from the multiplex PCR reads in MiXCR, one entry per CDR3 protein. The table includes about 300,000 distinct CDR3 sequences, approximately 19% detected once. Sequenced material: blood. Receptor source: a man aged 50-60 years with Graves' ophthalmopathy.

In the case of this clonotype: This may be a read error: a much more frequent sequence differs by one nucleotide. This rearrangement joins TRBV28 to TRBJ1-1; TRBD1 is a possible D gene (6 bases). Germline-derived CDR1 and CDR2 are MDHEN and SYDVKM. The CDR3 extends over 13 amino acids. V was cut by 10 bases and J by 3 bases, with 15 bases left in between. CDR3 DNA sequence: TGTGCCATTACCACAGGGTTCGACACTGAAGCTTTCTTT. Protein: CAITTGFDTEAFF. Looking up the rest from reference TRBV28 and TRBJ1-1 gives the full variable domain: DVKVTQSSRYLVKRTGEKVFLECVQDMDHENMFWYRQDPGLGLRLIYFSYDVKMKEKGDIPEGYSVSREKKERFSLILESASTNQTSMYLCAITTGFDTEAFFGQGTRLTVV.

This clonotype was recorded many times. The V gene is TRBV11-2, the J gene TRBJ2-7; D call uncertain. The ends were cut back, 3 bases at V and 2 bases at J, with 11 bases in the middle. This CDR3 has 14 amino acids. Germline CDR1 reads SGHAT; CDR2 reads FQNNGV. Here the CDR3 reads CASSLVIDAYEQYF. The CDR3 DNA is TGTGCCAGCAGCTTGGTTATCGACGCCTACGAGCAGTACTTC.